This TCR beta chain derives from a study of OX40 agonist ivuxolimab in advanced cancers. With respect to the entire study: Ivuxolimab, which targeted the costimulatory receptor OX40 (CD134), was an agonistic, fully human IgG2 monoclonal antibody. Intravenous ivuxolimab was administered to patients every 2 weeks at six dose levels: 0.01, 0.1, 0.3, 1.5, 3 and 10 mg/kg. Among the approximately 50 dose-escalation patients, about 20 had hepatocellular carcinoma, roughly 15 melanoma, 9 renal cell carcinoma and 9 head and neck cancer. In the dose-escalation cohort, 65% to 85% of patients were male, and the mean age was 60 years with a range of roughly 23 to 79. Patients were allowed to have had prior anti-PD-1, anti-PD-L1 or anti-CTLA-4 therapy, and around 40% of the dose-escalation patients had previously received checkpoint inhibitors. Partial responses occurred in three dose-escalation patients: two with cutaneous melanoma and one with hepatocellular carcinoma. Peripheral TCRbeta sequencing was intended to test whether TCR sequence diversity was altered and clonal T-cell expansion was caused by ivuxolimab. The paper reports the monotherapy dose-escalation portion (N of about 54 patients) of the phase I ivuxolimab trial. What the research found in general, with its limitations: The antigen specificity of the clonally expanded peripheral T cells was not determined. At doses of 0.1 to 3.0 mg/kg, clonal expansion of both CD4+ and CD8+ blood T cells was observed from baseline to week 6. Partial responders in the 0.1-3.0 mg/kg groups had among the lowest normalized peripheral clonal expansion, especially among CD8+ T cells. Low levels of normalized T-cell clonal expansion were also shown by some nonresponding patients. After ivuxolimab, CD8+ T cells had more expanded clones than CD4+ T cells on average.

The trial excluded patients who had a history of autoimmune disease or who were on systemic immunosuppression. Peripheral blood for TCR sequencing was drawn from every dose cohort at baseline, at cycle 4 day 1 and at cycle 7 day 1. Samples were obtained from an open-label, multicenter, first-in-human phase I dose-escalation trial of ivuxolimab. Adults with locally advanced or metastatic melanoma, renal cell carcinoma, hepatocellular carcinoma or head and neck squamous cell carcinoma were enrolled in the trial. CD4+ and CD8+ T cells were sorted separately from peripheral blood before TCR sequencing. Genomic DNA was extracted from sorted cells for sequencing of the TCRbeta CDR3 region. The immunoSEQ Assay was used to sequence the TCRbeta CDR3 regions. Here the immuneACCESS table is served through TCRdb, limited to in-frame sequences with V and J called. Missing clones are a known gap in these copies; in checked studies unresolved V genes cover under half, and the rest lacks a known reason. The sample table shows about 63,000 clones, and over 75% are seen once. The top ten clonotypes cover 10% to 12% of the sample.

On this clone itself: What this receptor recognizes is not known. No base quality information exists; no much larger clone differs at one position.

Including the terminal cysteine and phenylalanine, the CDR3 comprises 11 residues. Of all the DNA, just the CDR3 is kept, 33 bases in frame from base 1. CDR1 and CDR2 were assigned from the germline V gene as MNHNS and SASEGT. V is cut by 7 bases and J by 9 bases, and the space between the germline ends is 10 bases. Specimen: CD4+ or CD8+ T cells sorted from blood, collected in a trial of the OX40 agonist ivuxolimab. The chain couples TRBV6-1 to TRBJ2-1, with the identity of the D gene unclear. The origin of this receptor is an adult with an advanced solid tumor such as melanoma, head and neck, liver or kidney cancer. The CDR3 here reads CASTLTFEQFF. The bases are TGTGCCAGCACCCTAACCTTTGAGCAGTTCTTC.